This T cell receptor beta chain was captured by sequencing in a study of CD8+ T cells in alopecia areata. Following RNA extraction, reverse transcription yielded cDNA that acted as the sequencing template. Sequencing used immunoSEQ multiplex PCR; TCRdb keeps in-frame clones, though not all of them. Of around 200,000 clones in the sample, more than 55% were seen once. As to treatment: oral pan-JAK inhibitor, 5-10 mg twice daily. Study conclusions and caveats: Expanded CD8+ clones among the top 100, and scalp clonality, were significantly decreased by tofacitinib.

Germline values: CDR1 MGHRA, CDR2 YSYEKL. The CDR3 is made up of 13 amino acids. Between the trimmed V and J ends, which lost 0 bases and 9 bases, there was a span of 11 bases. Remarks on this clone: What it recognizes is unknown.

Sequenced material: CD4+ T cells sorted from blood, taken at week 4, from a patient treated with tofacitinib. This receptor was identified in a human donor with alopecia areata. The chain uses TRBV4-1 and TRBJ2-5, with D tentatively TRBD1 (5 bases). The CDR3 sequence: CASSQDGALAQYF. The CDR3 DNA follows: TGCGCCAGCAGCCAAGATGGGGCCCTGGCCCAGTACTTC.